A selection of T cell receptor beta chains follows, all from one sample in a study of T cells after yellow fever vaccination. TCRdb reanalysed the 5' RACE reads using MiXCR and keeps one entry per CDR3 protein. The data contain approximately 85,000 distinct CDR3 sequences, approximately 12% of them singletons. Material: CD8+ T cells not binding an NS4B(214-222) dextramer, sorted from PBMCs, obtained less than 25 days after the first yellow fever vaccination. All receptors derive from a man between 18 and 35 years old who received the YFV17D yellow fever vaccine. Both conserved end residues are trimmed from each CDR3. D genes are given only for firm matches. Only part of the rows carry a size: once, few, many, or a class if the clone is expanded.

CDR3 protein	V gene	clone size	J gene	D gene
ASSLGQHLF	TRBV4-1	few	TRBJ1-4	.
ASSEGRGGYNEQF	TRBV6-1	few	TRBJ2-1	.
ASSSDPGSIYGYT	TRBV12-3/TRBV12-4	few	TRBJ1-2	.
ASSSDRTSGVLPYEQY	TRBV6-2/TRBV6-3	.	TRBJ2-7	TRBD2
ASGSRMNTGELF	TRBV16	.	TRBJ2-2	.
ASSVGQGSTDTQY	TRBV2	.	TRBJ2-3	TRBD1
ASRLTGGTSTDTQY	TRBV13	few	TRBJ2-3	.
ASSLSSGELF	TRBV18	few	TRBJ2-2	.
ASSLERGSYNSPLH	TRBV7-2	few	TRBJ1-6	.
ASSLSPRAPDTQY	TRBV27	few	TRBJ2-3	.
ASSLELAGHTGELF	TRBV5-6	.	TRBJ2-2	TRBD2
SARGSLYNEQF	TRBV20-1	.	TRBJ2-1	.